The entry below gives a single T cell receptor (beta chain) sequence along with its context. Its antigen remains unknown. This record belongs to a study of blood T cells in healthy people across ages. From germline, CDR1 is MGHRA and CDR2 YSYEKL. The CDR3 contains 15 residues. V shed 0 bases, J shed 4 bases, and the junction held 3 bases outside the gene matches. Study results and caveats: There were more naive CD4+ cells and higher diversity in long-lived donors than in aged donors.

For the second PCR, which ran for 7 to 11 cycles, a sample-barcoded 5' primer and a J-beta primer mix were used. Individual samples furnished no less than 2.5 million CDR3-containing paired-end reads apiece. A single record per CDR3 protein comes from TCRdb applying MiXCR to the 5' RACE reads. The data show roughly 1,500,000 distinct CDR3 sequences, 42% seen once. This TCR came from a woman aged 18-29 years in good health. Sequencing used blood. The chain employs TRBV4-1 and TRBJ2-4, with 7 bases identical to TRBD1. DNA of the CDR3: TGCGCCAGCAGCCAAGACCTGGGACAGAAAAACATTCAGTACTTC. It specifies CASSQDLGQKNIQYF.